Listed below are T cell receptor beta chains from one sample, sequenced in a study of spatial heterogeneity in lung cancer. TCRdb independently ran MiXCR on the 5' RACE reads; one entry per CDR3 protein. The profile shows tens of thousands of distinct CDR3 sequences, 10% of them singletons. Sequencing used PBMCs, obtained at follow-up. The origin of the receptors is a female donor with early-stage non-small cell lung cancer. CDR3s include the opening cysteine and the closing phenylalanine or tryptophan. A D gene is named only where the DNA matches it firmly. Some rows mark clone size as missing; the rest say once, few, many or name a class of expanded clone.

v_gene: TRBV19
d_gene: -
abundance: -
j_gene: TRBJ1-1
CDR3aa: CASSVEPRLGAFF
CDR3nt: TGTGCCAGTAGTGTCGAACCGAGGCTAGGAGCTTTCTTT

v_gene: TRBV27
d_gene: TRBD2
abundance: many
j_gene: TRBJ2-3
CDR3aa: CASSLLLAGTTDTQYF
CDR3nt: TGTGCCAGCAGTTTATTACTAGCGGGGACCACAGATACGCAGTATTTT

v_gene: TRBV6-2/TRBV6-3
d_gene: TRBD1
abundance: many
j_gene: TRBJ1-6
CDR3aa: CASSPGTGRNSPLHF
CDR3nt: TGTGCCAGCAGTCCCGGGACAGGGCGCAATTCACCCCTCCACTTT

v_gene: TRBV20-1
d_gene: -
abundance: -
j_gene: TRBJ2-7
CDR3aa: CSARDYEQYF
CDR3nt: TGCAGTGCTAGGGACTACGAGCAGTACTTC

v_gene: TRBV5-6
d_gene: -
abundance: many
j_gene: TRBJ2-3
CDR3aa: CASSLAERDFSDTQYF
CDR3nt: TGTGCCAGCAGCTTGGCCGAGAGGGATTTTTCAGATACGCAGTATTTT

v_gene: TRBV5-5
d_gene: TRBD1
abundance: many
j_gene: TRBJ1-2
CDR3aa: CASSSEGQGPGYTF
CDR3nt: TGTGCCAGCAGCTCGGAGGGACAGGGGCCCGGCTACACCTTC

v_gene: TRBV12-3/TRBV12-4
d_gene: -
abundance: -
j_gene: TRBJ2-7
CDR3aa: CASSFGLTYEQCF
CDR3nt: TGTGCCAGCAGTTTCGGACTAACCTACGAGCAGTGCTTC

v_gene: TRBV12-5
d_gene: -
abundance: many
j_gene: TRBJ2-3
CDR3aa: CASGLVAGPGRDTQYF
CDR3nt: TGTGCTAGTGGTTTGGTGGCGGGACCCGGCCGAGATACGCAGTATTTT

v_gene: TRBV2
d_gene: -
abundance: many
j_gene: TRBJ1-6
CDR3aa: CASSESTPYYNSPLHF
CDR3nt: TGTGCCAGCAGTGAGAGTACTCCGTACTATAATTCACCCCTCCACTTT

v_gene: TRBV3-1
d_gene: TRBD1
abundance: few
j_gene: TRBJ2-7
CDR3aa: CASSSPGQGLSYEQYF
CDR3nt: TGTGCCAGCAGTTCACCGGGACAGGGGCTTTCCTACGAGCAGTACTTC

v_gene: TRBV7-8
d_gene: -
abundance: many
j_gene: TRBJ2-1
CDR3aa: CASSFSREPYNEQFF
CDR3nt: TGTGCCAGCAGCTTCTCCCGGGAGCCTTACAATGAGCAGTTCTTC

v_gene: TRBV28
d_gene: -
abundance: many
j_gene: TRBJ1-2
CDR3aa: CASSPRRGIVGYGYTF
CDR3nt: TGTGCCAGCAGCCCCCGGCGGGGGATCGTGGGCTATGGCTACACCTTC

v_gene: TRBV5-1
d_gene: TRBD1
abundance: few
j_gene: TRBJ1-1
CDR3aa: CASSKGQGFTEAFF
CDR3nt: TGCGCCAGCAGCAAGGGACAGGGGTTCACTGAAGCTTTCTTT

v_gene: TRBV29-1
d_gene: TRBD1
abundance: many
j_gene: TRBJ2-1
CDR3aa: CSVAQGAWVNEQFF
CDR3nt: TGCAGCGTTGCGCAGGGGGCCTGGGTCAATGAGCAGTTCTTC

v_gene: TRBV11-1
d_gene: -
abundance: many
j_gene: TRBJ2-1
CDR3aa: CASSPQEGWYNEQFF
CDR3nt: TGTGCCAGCAGCCCCCAGGAGGGATGGTACAATGAGCAGTTCTTC

v_gene: TRBV2
d_gene: TRBD1
abundance: many
j_gene: TRBJ2-1
CDR3aa: CASSPTGGGEQFF
CDR3nt: TGTGCCAGCAGTCCCACAGGGGGCGGTGAGCAGTTCTTC

v_gene: TRBV5-1
d_gene: -
abundance: few
j_gene: TRBJ2-3
CDR3aa: CASSLGHITDTQYF
CDR3nt: TGCGCCAGCAGCTTGGGCCACATCACAGATACGCAGTATTTT

v_gene: TRBV27
d_gene: -
abundance: few
j_gene: TRBJ2-1
CDR3aa: CASSLLTPRPNNEQFF
CDR3nt: TGTGCCAGCAGTTTACTGACCCCGAGACCGAACAATGAGCAGTTCTTC

v_gene: TRBV11-3
d_gene: -
abundance: once
j_gene: TRBJ2-1
CDR3aa: CASSLEAGASVYNEQFF
CDR3nt: TGTGCCAGCAGCTTAGAAGCCGGGGCATCGGTTTACAATGAGCAGTTCTTC

v_gene: TRBV6-1
d_gene: -
abundance: -
j_gene: TRBJ1-5
CDR3aa: CASSEGLNQPQHF
CDR3nt: TGTGCCAGCAGCGAGGGACTTAATCAGCCCCAGCATTTT

v_gene: TRBV13
d_gene: -
abundance: many
j_gene: TRBJ2-7
CDR3aa: CASSLGPGDEQYF
CDR3nt: TGTGCCAGCAGCTTAGGACCGGGGGACGAGCAGTACTTC

v_gene: TRBV6-2/TRBV6-3
d_gene: -
abundance: many
j_gene: TRBJ1-1
CDR3aa: CASSYSGRKNTEAFF
CDR3nt: TGTGCCAGCAGTTACTCCGGACGGAAGAACACTGAAGCTTTCTTT

v_gene: TRBV4-3
d_gene: -
abundance: many
j_gene: TRBJ2-5
CDR3aa: CASSQDPNLETQYF
CDR3nt: TGCGCCAGCAGCCAAGACCCTAATTTGGAGACCCAGTACTTC

v_gene: TRBV14
d_gene: -
abundance: few
j_gene: TRBJ1-2
CDR3aa: CASSQESGRALGYGYTF
CDR3nt: TGTGCCAGCAGCCAAGAATCGGGCCGGGCCCTCGGTTATGGCTACACCTTC

v_gene: TRBV4-3
d_gene: -
abundance: many
j_gene: TRBJ2-7
CDR3aa: CASSQDAYYEQYF
CDR3nt: TGCGCCAGCAGCCAAGACGCGTATTACGAGCAGTACTTC

v_gene: TRBV5-1
d_gene: -
abundance: few
j_gene: TRBJ2-5
CDR3aa: CASSLAGAETQYF
CDR3nt: TGCGCCAGCAGCTTGGCCGGAGCAGAGACCCAGTACTTC

v_gene: TRBV5-6
d_gene: -
abundance: -
j_gene: TRBJ2-2
CDR3aa: CASSSRTGELFF
CDR3nt: TGTGCCAGCAGCTCCAGAACCGGGGAGCTGTTTTTT

v_gene: TRBV7-2
d_gene: -
abundance: many
j_gene: TRBJ2-1
CDR3aa: CASSLGPGRNEQFF
CDR3nt: TGTGCCAGCAGCTTAGGCCCGGGGCGCAATGAGCAGTTCTTC

v_gene: TRBV29-1
d_gene: TRBD1
abundance: -
j_gene: TRBJ2-3
CDR3aa: CSVEDRTGGYRADTQYF
CDR3nt: TGCAGCGTTGAAGATAGGACAGGGGGCTATCGCGCAGATACGCAGTATTTT

v_gene: TRBV5-6
d_gene: -
abundance: few
j_gene: TRBJ1-6
CDR3aa: CASSLVRDNNSPLHF
CDR3nt: TGTGCCAGCAGCTTGGTTCGTGACAATAATTCACCCCTCCACTTT

v_gene: TRBV19
d_gene: TRBD2
abundance: many
j_gene: TRBJ2-1
CDR3aa: CASSILASGVYEQFF
CDR3nt: TGTGCCAGTAGTATCTTGGCTAGCGGGGTTTATGAGCAGTTCTTC

v_gene: TRBV5-1
d_gene: -
abundance: -
j_gene: TRBJ2-7
CDR3aa: CASSLTSSYEQYF
CDR3nt: TGCGCCAGCAGTTTGACTTCTTCCTACGAGCAGTACTTC

v_gene: TRBV7-9
d_gene: -
abundance: -
j_gene: TRBJ1-1
CDR3aa: CASTNGMNTEAFF
CDR3nt: TGTGCCAGCACCAACGGTATGAACACTGAAGCTTTCTTT

v_gene: TRBV20-1
d_gene: TRBD1
abundance: few
j_gene: TRBJ2-3
CDR3aa: CSAGGGQGTDTQYF
CDR3nt: TGCAGTGCTGGGGGAGGACAGGGAACAGATACGCAGTATTTT

v_gene: TRBV6-2/TRBV6-3
d_gene: -
abundance: many
j_gene: TRBJ1-5
CDR3aa: CASSYSAGGNQPQHF
CDR3nt: TGTGCCAGCAGTTACTCGGCAGGGGGCAATCAGCCCCAGCATTTT

v_gene: TRBV7-8
d_gene: TRBD2
abundance: many
j_gene: TRBJ2-1
CDR3aa: CASSQRGGVEQFF
CDR3nt: TGTGCCAGCAGTCAGCGGGGGGGCGTTGAGCAGTTCTTC

v_gene: TRBV3-1
d_gene: TRBD1
abundance: few
j_gene: TRBJ2-3
CDR3aa: CASRADRGNSDTQYF
CDR3nt: TGTGCCAGCAGGGCGGACAGGGGAAATTCGGATACGCAGTATTTT

v_gene: TRBV2
d_gene: -
abundance: -
j_gene: TRBJ2-1
CDR3aa: CASSGTTNEQFF
CDR3nt: TGTGCCAGCAGTGGGACTACCAATGAGCAGTTCTTC

v_gene: TRBV6-2/TRBV6-3
d_gene: -
abundance: few
j_gene: TRBJ1-2
CDR3aa: CASSYSGNYGYTF
CDR3nt: TGTGCCAGCAGTTACTCCGGCAACTATGGCTACACCTTC

v_gene: TRBV9
d_gene: TRBD1
abundance: -
j_gene: TRBJ2-3
CDR3aa: CASSGQGGTDTQYF
CDR3nt: TGTGCCAGCAGCGGACAGGGGGGCACAGATACGCAGTATTTT

v_gene: TRBV3-1
d_gene: TRBD2
abundance: -
j_gene: TRBJ2-3
CDR3aa: CASSRSTLAGSTDTQYF
CDR3nt: TGTGCCAGCAGCCGGTCCACACTAGCGGGGAGCACAGATACGCAGTATTTT

v_gene: TRBV28
d_gene: -
abundance: -
j_gene: TRBJ1-1
CDR3aa: CASSFWGEGFMNTEAFF
CDR3nt: TGTGCCAGCAGTTTTTGGGGGGAAGGTTTTATGAACACTGAAGCTTTCTTT

v_gene: TRBV11-2
d_gene: -
abundance: many
j_gene: TRBJ1-1
CDR3aa: CASSLFYGRRMNTEAFF
CDR3nt: TGTGCCAGCAGCTTATTTTACGGACGCCGTATGAACACTGAAGCTTTCTTT

v_gene: TRBV20-1
d_gene: -
abundance: few
j_gene: TRBJ2-2
CDR3aa: CSARRDTAVGELFF
CDR3nt: TGCAGTGCTAGACGGGACACGGCCGTTGGGGAGCTGTTTTTT

v_gene: TRBV29-1
d_gene: TRBD1
abundance: few
j_gene: TRBJ2-5
CDR3aa: CSVDLQGVETQYF
CDR3nt: TGCAGCGTTGATCTGCAGGGGGTAGAGACCCAGTACTTC

v_gene: TRBV7-8
d_gene: TRBD1
abundance: many
j_gene: TRBJ1-3
CDR3aa: CASSRTGSGNTIYF
CDR3nt: TGTGCCAGCAGCCGGACAGGCTCTGGAAACACCATATATTTT

v_gene: TRBV9
d_gene: TRBD2
abundance: -
j_gene: TRBJ2-1
CDR3aa: CASNGADGGALGNEQFF
CDR3nt: TGTGCCAGCAACGGAGCCGACGGGGGGGCTCTGGGAAATGAGCAGTTCTTC

v_gene: TRBV7-2
d_gene: TRBD2
abundance: many
j_gene: TRBJ2-1
CDR3aa: CASSPPGLAYNEQFF
CDR3nt: TGTGCCAGCAGCCCTCCGGGACTAGCGTACAATGAGCAGTTCTTC

v_gene: TRBV9
d_gene: -
abundance: few
j_gene: TRBJ2-5
CDR3aa: CASSVGGTWETQYF
CDR3nt: TGTGCCAGCAGCGTAGGGGGTACTTGGGAGACCCAGTACTTC

v_gene: TRBV19
d_gene: -
abundance: few
j_gene: TRBJ2-3
CDR3aa: CASSLTSTDTQYF
CDR3nt: TGTGCCAGTAGTTTAACAAGTACAGATACGCAGTATTTT

v_gene: TRBV5-6
d_gene: -
abundance: -
j_gene: TRBJ1-2
CDR3aa: CASSLGRGHYGYTF
CDR3nt: TGTGCCAGCAGCTTGGGTAGGGGACACTATGGCTACACCTTC

v_gene: TRBV20-1
d_gene: TRBD2
abundance: few
j_gene: TRBJ2-3
CDR3aa: CSALIRLAGYTDTQYF
CDR3nt: TGCAGTGCCCTTATACGACTAGCGGGGTACACAGATACGCAGTATTTT

v_gene: TRBV5-6
d_gene: TRBD2
abundance: many
j_gene: TRBJ2-3
CDR3aa: CASDEAGVTDTQYF
CDR3nt: TGTGCCAGCGACGAAGCGGGGGTCACAGATACGCAGTATTTT

v_gene: TRBV3-1
d_gene: -
abundance: many
j_gene: TRBJ2-1
CDR3aa: CASSQEGTSVEQFF
CDR3nt: TGTGCCAGCAGCCAAGAAGGGACTTCAGTTGAGCAGTTCTTC